Listed below are T cell receptor beta chains from one sample, sequenced in a study of metastatic and nonmetastatic thyroid tumors. TCRdb recomputed clones from the PCR reads via MiXCR. The sample shows about 39,000 clones, about 12% of them seen only once. The sample taken for sequencing was blood. The receptors here all came from a male donor with papillary thyroid cancer or a benign thyroid nodule (not recorded which). Some clones in this sample may be carry-over from other donors' samples. CDR3s include the opening cysteine and the closing phenylalanine or tryptophan. D genes are given only for firm matches. Not all rows give a size; the values are once, few, many and, for expanded clones, a class.

abundance | d_gene | j_gene | v_gene | CDR3aa | CDR3nt
- | - | TRBJ2-7 | TRBV7-2 | CASSPMTGNYEQYF | TGTGCCAGCAGCCCCATGACAGGAAACTACGAGCAGTACTTC
- | - | TRBJ2-1 | TRBV25-1 | CASSPSLRFKGTLGRTTYNEQFF | TGTGCCAGCAGTCCGAGTCTACGATTCAAAGGGACGTTGGGGAGAACCACCTACAATGAGCAGTTCTTC
many | - | TRBJ2-3 | TRBV30 | CAWSLGRADTQYF | TGTGCCTGGAGTCTCGGGAGAGCGGATACGCAGTATTTT
many | TRBD2 | TRBJ2-3 | TRBV28 | CATLAGGTDTQYF | TGTGCCACCCTAGCGGGAGGCACAGATACGCAGTATTTT
many | TRBD1 | TRBJ1-2 | TRBV11-2 | CASSLVGTLQGAGYGYTF | TGTGCCAGCAGCTTAGTGGGGACGTTACAGGGGGCTGGTTATGGCTACACCTTC
- | - | TRBJ1-3 | TRBV18 | CASSPADSFSGNTIYF | TGTGCCAGCTCACCCGCTGACAGCTTCTCTGGAAACACCATATATTTT
few | - | TRBJ2-7 | TRBV6-2/TRBV6-3 | CASSYRDSYNEQYF | TGTGCCAGCAGTTACAGGGACTCCTACAACGAGCAGTACTTC
- | - | TRBJ1-1 | TRBV27 | CASITVGGTEAFF | TGTGCCAGCATAACGGTTGGGGGCACTGAAGCTTTCTTT
many | - | TRBJ2-1 | TRBV7-9 | CASQGGSSSYNEQFF | TGTGCCAGCCAGGGGGGCAGTAGCTCCTACAATGAGCAGTTCTTC
- | TRBD2 | TRBJ2-7 | TRBV30 | CAWTQTSGRAYEQYF | TGTGCCTGGACGCAGACTAGCGGGAGGGCCTACGAGCAGTACTTC
many | TRBD1 | TRBJ2-5 | TRBV5-6 | CASSKTGDGRETQYF | TGTGCCAGCAGCAAGACAGGGGACGGTCGAGAGACCCAGTACTTC
many | TRBD1 | TRBJ1-4 | TRBV7-9 | CASSPTGGAGGHEKLFF | TGTGCCAGCAGCCCGACAGGGGGCGCGGGGGGGCATGAAAAACTGTTTTTT
many | TRBD1 | TRBJ2-5 | TRBV12-3/TRBV12-4 | CASSLSLQGALRETQYF | TGTGCCAGCAGTTTGTCCCTACAGGGGGCGCTGAGAGAGACCCAGTACTTC
many | - | TRBJ2-5 | TRBV7-2 | CASSLGRETQYF | TGTGCCAGCAGCTTAGGAAGAGAGACCCAGTACTTC
many | - | TRBJ2-3 | TRBV14 | CASSQDSAASSTDTQYF | TGTGCCAGCAGCCAAGACAGCGCAGCTTCCAGCACAGATACGCAGTATTTT
many | - | TRBJ1-6 | TRBV30 | CAWMWKDLVSPLHF | TGTGCCTGGATGTGGAAGGACTTGGTCTCACCCCTCCACTTT
many | - | TRBJ2-1 | TRBV29-1 | CSVGQATEQFF | TGCAGCGTTGGACAAGCAACTGAGCAGTTCTTC
- | - | TRBJ1-5 | TRBV6-1 | CASSEFQGLNQPQHF | TGTGCCAGCAGTGAATTTCAGGGATTGAATCAGCCCCAGCATTTT
many | - | TRBJ1-1 | TRBV19 | CASSGGAGRNTEAFF | TGTGCCAGTAGTGGAGGAGCAGGACGGAACACTGAAGCTTTCTTT
medium-sized | - | TRBJ1-2 | TRBV28 | CASSSVNYGYTF | TGTGCCAGCAGTTCAGTTAACTATGGCTACACCTTC
- | - | TRBJ2-7 | TRBV10-2 | CASSGYSTYEQYF | TGCGCCAGCAGTGGGTATAGCACCTACGAGCAGTACTTC
many | - | TRBJ2-6 | TRBV6-1 | CASRSQGIGANVLTF | TGTGCCAGCAGATCCCAGGGAATTGGGGCCAACGTCCTGACTTTC